This entry is about one T cell receptor (beta chain). This clonotype was observed a handful of times. No antigen is known for it. Base qualities are not at hand, and no much larger clone is one base apart. This entry is derived from a study of regulatory T cells in long-lasting Graves disease (dated by TCRdb to 2020 to 2023). A note on the overall study: Persistent Graves' disease was defined as antithyroid drug treatment for over 5 years with persistently positive TSH receptor autoantibodies. A total of around 35 samples underwent TCR sequencing: around 13 from persistent and about 20 from newly diagnosed Graves' disease patients. Persistent Graves' disease patients were compared with newly diagnosed Graves' disease patients by peripheral blood TCR sequencing and RNA sequencing. Persistent Graves' disease patients in the clinical cohort had taken antithyroid drugs for 8 to 12 years on average. The study was registered as a clinical trial and conducted in China. Broader findings and caveats from the paper: Persistent Graves' disease patients showed lower TCR Shannon entropy and fewer highly expanded clones than newly diagnosed patients, suggesting clonal expansion. Because the primary lesion, thyroid tissue, could not be accessed, the study looked at peripheral blood alone. More public clonotypes were shared among persistent patients (about 2,800) than among newly diagnosed patients (more than 950). The authors noted that the small sample size was a limitation that may lower accuracy. Sequencing and analysis were restricted to the TCR beta chain. Preferential use of TRBV28, TRBJ1-2 and TRBJ2-5 was observed in persistent disease, whereas TRBV20-1 and TRBJ2-1 were favored in newly diagnosed disease.

Libraries were built with multiplex PCR. The sample was run on an Illumina HiSeq 4000. TCR beta libraries were built with iRepertoire HTBI primers and Arm-PCR amplification of CDR3 regions. Before sequencing, the PCR products went through gel purification. Per the source publication's procedure: Gene usage analysis of CDR3 amino acid clonotypes relied on the roughly 58 TRBV and around 13 TRBJ segments identified across samples. Filtered high-quality paired reads were merged into contigs using COPE and FqMerger. BLAST was used to align contigs to the IMGT TRBV, TRBD and TRBJ reference genes, and CDR3 was defined following IMGT. Any clonotype with a frequency above 0.1% was classified as a highly expanded clone. Shannon entropy served as the measure of repertoire diversity, while the Gini coefficient captured V-J evenness. A clonotype found in more than one individual was treated as public. TCRdb trimmed public reads at Q25 via fastp, called clones via MiXCR and kept in-frame beta chains. Here each entry gathers all rows of one CDR3 protein and keeps the most common genes and DNA. TCRdb's processing, not the authors', yielded these V and J calls. The sample includes approximately 290,000 distinct CDR3 sequences, with 20% to 25% observed a single time. The ten top clones hold roughly three fifths of the sample.

V loses 4 bases of germline sequence and J loses 5 bases, and the interval between the two ends is 11 bases. The CDR3 runs 13 amino acids, cysteine and phenylalanine included. Only CDR3 DNA is held: 39 bases, read in frame from base 1. The germline V gene provides CDR1 SQVTM and CDR2 ANQGSEA. The sample's time point, from its label and the paper: persistent/refractory GD, antithyroid drugs over 5 years with positive TRAb. For both TCR sequencing and RNA sequencing, RNA was extracted from PBMCs in TRIzol. The diagnosis of Graves' disease followed American Thyroid Association guidelines. Patients were recruited from an endocrinology department in Xi'an, China. From each patient, approximately 10 milliliters of peripheral blood was collected into an EDTA anticoagulant tube. PBMCs were isolated by Ficoll Paque Plus density gradient separation without further T cell sorting. RNA quality was checked with an Agilent 2100 Bioanalyzer and agarose gel, and concentration with a NanoDrop 2000.

This sequence was found in a female donor with Graves disease. The chain employs TRBV29-1 and TRBJ2-2, with a tentative D gene TRBD2 over 6 matching bases. Sequencing was performed on peripheral blood mononuclear cells (PBMCs), taken when the disease was refractory, from a patient treated with antithyroid drugs. The CDR3 corresponds to CSVGSGATGELFF. The bases are TGCAGCGTTGGGTCGGGAGCTACCGGGGAGCTGTTTTTT.